This T cell receptor (beta chain) was identified in a study of shared clonotypes between healthy human individuals. The study, taken as a whole, reports: Sequencing depth was expected to affect clonotype sharing among donors. A limitation of the genetic and exposure-history diversity represented arose from few donors. Non-shared clonotypes were found to have lower generation probabilities than the clonotypes that were shared by all four of the sorted-subset donors.

To note about this clone: Its antigen remains unidentified.

This CDR3 region has 11 residues. Germline V gives CDR1 SQVTM, CDR2 ANQGSEA. V lost 3 bases, J lost 2 bases, and 1 base lay in between. Every subset had its genomic DNA shared out evenly among several immunoSEQ plates. TCRdb's copy holds only in-frame clones and misses some; the assay was immunoSEQ multiplex PCR. This sample has nearly 1 million clones, with about 80% found just once. The origin of this receptor is a man aged 18 to 30 in good health. Sample: memory CD4+ T cells sorted from blood. Subset: CD45RA-negative fraction. The rearrangement uses TRBV29-1 and TRBJ1-4; D not resolved. CDR3 nucleotides: TGCAGCGTTGATACTAATGAAAAACTGTTTTTT. It encodes CSVDTNEKLFF.